The rows below give T cell receptor beta chains drawn from one sample of a study of control samples from healthy donors and cancer patients. Some clones are missing from TCRdb's copy, which holds only in-frame ones; the method was immunoSEQ multiplex PCR. The sample lists approximately 100,000 clones; roughly 90% were seen once. Sequencing was performed on blood. All receptors come from a man aged 25 to 45 in good health. The CDR3 runs from the conserved cysteine through the conserved F or W. Each record gives: CDR3 protein, CDR3 DNA, J gene, V gene, D gene. The D gene is left open where the match is weak.

CDR3: CASSRPGQGYNEQFF; DNA: TGTGCCAGCAGTCGGCCGGGACAGGGTTACAATGAGCAGTTCTTC; J: TRBJ2-1; V: TRBV6-5; D: TRBD1
CDR3: CASSPPRSSYEQYF; DNA: TGTGCCAGCAGCCCCCCCAGGAGCTCCTACGAGCAGTACTTC; J: TRBJ2-7; V: TRBV2; D: NA
CDR3: CASGVYSGNTIYF; DNA: TGCGCCAGCGGGGTGTACTCTGGAAACACCATATATTTT; J: TRBJ1-3; V: TRBV4-3; D: NA
CDR3: CASSLGHSNTEAFF; DNA: TGTGCCAGCAGTCTCGGACACTCGAACACTGAAGCTTTCTTT; J: TRBJ1-1; V: TRBV25-1; D: NA
CDR3: CASSVGQDYGYTF; DNA: TGTGCCAGCAGCGTAGGTCAGGACTATGGCTACACCTTC; J: TRBJ1-2; V: TRBV9; D: NA
CDR3: CASSVTDYTGELFF; DNA: TGTGCCAGCAGCGTGACAGATTACACCGGGGAGCTGTTTTTT; J: TRBJ2-2; V: TRBV5-5; D: NA
CDR3: CASSSPEGTDTQYF; DNA: TGTGCCAGCAGTAGTCCGGAGGGCACAGATACGCAGTATTTT; J: TRBJ2-3; V: TRBV5-4; D: NA
CDR3: CASSRLAGGNNEQFF; DNA: TGTGCCAGCAGCCGTCTAGCGGGGGGGAACAATGAGCAGTTCTTC; J: TRBJ2-1; V: TRBV7-9; D: TRBD2
CDR3: CASSQHDPGDHEQFF; DNA: TGCGCCAGCAGCCAACACGACCCGGGGGACCATGAGCAGTTCTTC; J: TRBJ2-1; V: TRBV4-3; D: NA
CDR3: CASSIGSGGRTDTQYF; DNA: TGTGCCAGTAGTATAGGCTCGGGAGGGCGTACAGATACGCAGTATTTT; J: TRBJ2-3; V: TRBV19; D: TRBD2
CDR3: CASTTDRTYNSPLHF; DNA: TGTGCCAGCACTACGGACAGGACCTATAATTCACCCCTCCACTTT; J: TRBJ1-6; V: TRBV28; D: TRBD1
CDR3: CASSLGGSSGEETQYF; DNA: TGCGCCAGCAGCTTGGGAGGCTCTAGCGGGGAGGAGACCCAGTACTTC; J: TRBJ2-5; V: TRBV5-1; D: TRBD2
CDR3: CASSLGNLGGETQYF; DNA: TGTGCCAGCAGCTTAGGCAACCTGGGAGGAGAGACCCAGTACTTC; J: TRBJ2-5; V: TRBV11-2; D: NA
CDR3: CASSLSLATEQFF; DNA: TGCGCCAGCAGCTTGAGTCTTGCCACCGAGCAGTTCTTC; J: TRBJ2-1; V: TRBV5-1; D: NA
CDR3: CASSLMEVAGGDTQYF; DNA: TGTGCCAGCAGCTTAATGGAAGTAGCGGGAGGGGATACGCAGTATTTT; J: TRBJ2-3; V: TRBV7-9; D: TRBD2
CDR3: CASSLGRASNYGYTF; DNA: TGTGCCAGCAGCTTGGGAAGGGCTTCTAACTATGGCTACACCTTC; J: TRBJ1-2; V: TRBV7-2; D: NA